This T cell receptor beta chain originates from a study of T-cell memory formation after mild COVID-19. V lost 1 base to trimming and J lost 5 bases; unmatched junction nucleotides: 5. CDR3 length: 17 amino acids. Per the germline V gene, CDR1 is SGHAT and CDR2 is FQNNGV. Study results and caveats: Pre-infection memory harbored some responding clones, suggesting cross-reactive memory joined. The authors did not confirm SARS-CoV-2 specificity of second-wave clones peaking day 37.

With respect to this clonotype: Its target is unknown.

TCR alpha and TCR beta cDNA libraries carrying sample barcodes and UMIs came from 5'RACE with constant-segment primers. Each CDR3 protein is one row after TCRdb ran MiXCR on the 5' RACE reads. The table includes under 650,000 distinct CDR3 sequences, approximately 18% detected once. The chain links TRBV11-2 to TRBJ2-5, with 15 bases fitting TRBD2. The sequence came from an adult woman who had mild COVID-19 (a few samples of this study predate the infection). Cell type and time point are not known. The source material was PBMCs or a T cell subset sorted from them (not recorded which). CDR3 protein: CASSLGRTSGGAETQYF. The CDR3 DNA follows: TGTGCCAGCAGCTTAGGCCGGACTAGCGGGGGGGCTGAGACCCAGTACTTC.